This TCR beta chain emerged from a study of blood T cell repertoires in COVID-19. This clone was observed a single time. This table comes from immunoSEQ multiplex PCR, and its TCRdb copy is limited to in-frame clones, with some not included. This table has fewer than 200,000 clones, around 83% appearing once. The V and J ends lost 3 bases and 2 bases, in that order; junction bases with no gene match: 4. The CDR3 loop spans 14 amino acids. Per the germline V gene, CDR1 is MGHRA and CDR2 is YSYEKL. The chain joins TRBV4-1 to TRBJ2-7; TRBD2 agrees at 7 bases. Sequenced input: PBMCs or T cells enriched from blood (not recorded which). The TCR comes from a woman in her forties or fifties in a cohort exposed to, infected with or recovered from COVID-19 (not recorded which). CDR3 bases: TGCGCCAGCAGCCAGCGGGAGCTAACCTACGAGCAGTACTTC. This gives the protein CASSQRELTYEQYF.